This record covers a single TCR beta chain. Its matching antigen is unknown. The entry originates in a study of PD-1 blockade in classical Hodgkin lymphoma. Study-wide results and caveats: Reports indicated that newly diagnosed patients had lower baseline TCR diversity than healthy donors did. Patients with a complete response exhibited baseline diversity comparable to newly diagnosed patients. It was CD4+ TCR diversity, not CD8+, that rose significantly by C4D1.

Germline V gives CDR1 MNHNS, CDR2 SASEGT. Trimming pared 2 bases from V and 5 bases from J, leaving 18 bases between. The CDR3 loop spans 16 amino acids. Produced via immunoSEQ multiplex PCR; TCRdb's table is partial and in-frame only. Among 20,000 to 30,000 clones listed, 69% were seen once. Every one of the patients relapsed after autologous stem cell transplantation (brentuximab vedotin exposure was variable). The chain has TRBV6-1 and TRBJ2-5; D remains ambiguous. The sequencing here drew on peripheral blood mononuclear cells (PBMCs), taken at baseline. This TCR was recovered from a human donor with classical Hodgkin lymphoma. For the CDR3, the DNA is TGTGCCAGCAGTGAATTAGAGGAATCAATCGTGGAGACCCAGTACTTC. As protein: CASSELEESIVETQYF.